The next 31 T cell receptor beta chains were all read from a single sample in a study of response to subunit inactivated influenza vaccine. TCRdb recomputed calls from the RT-PCR reads with MiXCR, one row per CDR3 protein. The sample shows about 620,000 distinct CDR3 sequences, 11% of them seen only once. This same sample was also taken into another study, of T cells expressing NK-cell markers. That work adds: UMIs were included in TCR beta cDNA generated by 5'RACE template switching.

Sequenced material: PBMCs from blood, taken on the day of vaccination. These receptors were obtained from a man in his forties or fifties who received an inactivated influenza vaccine.

This clonotype was seen more than once but under ten times. The CDR3 reads CSVAWGHNEQFF. CDR3 coding DNA: TGCAGCGTTGCGTGGGGCCACAATGAGCAGTTCTTC. V and J are TRBV29-1 and TRBJ2-1; a weak D match, TRBD1 (5 bases). Germline CDR1 SQVTM, CDR2 ANQGSEA. V was cut by 4 bases and J by 5 bases, with 9 bases left in between. This CDR3 is built from 12 residues.

This clonotype is a singleton in its sample. CDR3 nucleotide sequence: TGTGCCAGCTCACCCGCGACAGGCGGGGGTGGGTCCTACGAGCAGTACTTC. Its translation is CASSPATGGGGSYEQYF. The J gene is TRBJ2-7, the V gene TRBV18; D possibly corresponds to TRBD2 (7 bases). Germline CDR1 reads KGHSH; CDR2 reads LQKENI. The CDR3 runs to 17 residues. V was pared by 3 bases and J by 1 base, with 19 bases between.

The CDR3 DNA sequence: TGTGCCAGCAGTCGAACTCGTGGCGGTAGCTCCTACAATGAGCAGTTCTTC. It translates to CASSRTRGGSSYNEQFF. The gene calls are TRBV6-1 and TRBJ2-1; no definite D call. With 5 bases removed from V and 0 bases from J, the gap between germline ends came to 17 bases. Germline loops: CDR1 MNHNS, CDR2 SASEGT. CDR3 length equals 17 residues.

In this sample, this clonotype turned up many times. The chain carries TRBV12-3 or TRBV12-4 and TRBJ1-5; the D is unclear. V lost 3 bases, J lost 5 bases, and 8 bases lay in between. The CDR3 is made up of 13 amino acids. CDR3 region: CASSFARHQPQHF. In DNA, the CDR3 is TGTGCCAGCAGTTTCGCCCGTCATCAGCCCCAGCATTTT.

This clonotype was detected only a few times. The chain couples TRBV12-3 or TRBV12-4 to TRBJ1-4; no clear D gene. CDR3 length: 13 residues. V lost 6 bases and J 8 bases, leaving 13 bases between the germline ends. CDR3 sequence: CASRPTWKEKLFF. As DNA, the CDR3 is TGTGCCAGCAGACCAACTTGGAAGGAAAAACTGTTTTTT.

The gene calls are TRBV30 and TRBJ2-2; TRBD2 agrees at 8 bases. The CDR3 length is 14 residues. After removal of 6 bases from V and 2 bases from J, the junction contained 5 bases not matched to a gene. Per the germline V gene, CDR1 is GTSNPN and CDR2 is SVGIG (reference sequence). For the CDR3, the DNA is TGTGCCTGCCGGGGGGGGGCAAACACCGGGGAGCTGTTTTTT. It codes for CACRGGANTGELFF. The variable domain in full, with the rest retrieved from reference TRBV30 and TRBJ2-2, is SQTIHQWPATLVQPVGSPLSLECTVEGTSNPNLYWYRQAAGRGLQLLFYSVGIGQISSEVPQNLSASRPQDRQFILSSKKLLLSDSGFYLCACRGGANTGELFFGEGSRLTVL.

This clonotype has only a few counts. The rearrangement joins TRBV21-1 to TRBJ2-7; TRBD1 reflects the table's D call only, with no check against the DNA. TRBV21-1 is a documented pseudogene. This CDR3 is 16 amino acids long. The DNA for the CDR3 is TGTGCCAGCAGCAAATTTGGTCTCGGGGAAAACTACGAGCAGTACTTC. Translated, it gives CASSKFGLGENYEQYF.

In its sample, this clonotype was seen a few times. CDR3 sequence: CASSLEGSVTGELFF. CDR3 coding DNA: TGTGCCAGCAGTTTAGAGGGGTCGGTCACCGGGGAGCTGTTTTTT. This chain joins TRBV12-3 or TRBV12-4 and TRBJ2-2; tentative D call: TRBD1 (5 bases). V gave up 1 base and J gave up 4 bases, with 10 bases separating them. The CDR3 extends over 15 amino acids.

The chain has TRBV27 and TRBJ2-7; D gene uncertain. Germline CDR1 and CDR2: MNHEY and SMNVEV (reference sequence). This CDR3 spans 13 amino acids. Trimming took off 4 bases at V and 4 bases at J, with 11 bases between the two ends. The CDR3 spells CASSSHGRYEQYF. CDR3 in DNA: TGTGCCAGCAGTTCCCACGGACGGTACGAGCAGTACTTC.

There are many counts of this clonotype. The chain has TRBV10-3 and TRBJ2-5; D gene ambiguous. Germline V CDR1 and CDR2: ENHRY, SYGVKD. The V and J ends lost 5 bases and 2 bases respectively, with 6 bases between them. This CDR3 contains 12 residues. CDR3 in amino acids: CAISQGQETQYF. The CDR3 region has the DNA TGTGCCATCAGTCAAGGGCAAGAGACCCAGTACTTC.

This clonotype was observed a few times. V and J are TRBV6-6 and TRBJ2-7, with D hard to call. V lost 4 bases, J lost 1 base, and 5 bases lay in between. CDR3 length: 12 amino acids. Per the germline V gene, CDR1 is MNHNY and CDR2 is SVGAGI (reference sequence). The CDR3 DNA reads as TGTGCCAGCAGTTCTGAATCCTACGAGCAGTACTTC. Amino acid sequence: CASSSESYEQYF.

The table lists this clonotype with many counts. The chain recombines TRBV7-2 with TRBJ2-7, with 10 bases matching TRBD2. The V gene end was trimmed by 2 bases and the J gene end by 0 bases; junction bases not matched to a gene: 4. Germline values: CDR1 SGHTA, CDR2 FQGNSA. The CDR3 loop spans 16 amino acids. Here the CDR3 DNA reads TGTGCCAGCAGCTTAATGGCTAGCGGGAGCTCCTACGAGCAGTACTTC. The encoded protein is CASSLMASGSSYEQYF.

This clonotype was counted only a few times. The V call is TRBV12-3 or TRBV12-4, the J call TRBJ2-1; D is undetermined. This CDR3 comprises 12 residues. V lost 6 bases, J lost 10 bases, and 13 bases lay in between. The CDR3 is CASRVSGSEQFF. CDR3 bases: TGTGCCAGCAGGGTATCAGGTAGCGAGCAGTTCTTC.

This clonotype was observed at least ten times. The J gene is TRBJ2-1, the V gene TRBV29-1, with no clear D. There are 13 residues in the CDR3. Trimming left V 3 bases short and J 2 bases short, with 8 bases between. Germline loops: CDR1 SQVTM, CDR2 ANQGSEA. The CDR3 loop reads CSVDISTYNEQFF. In DNA form, the CDR3 reads TGCAGCGTTGATATCTCCACCTACAATGAGCAGTTCTTC.

In its sample, this clonotype was seen many times. V and J are TRBV6-5 and TRBJ2-2, with 9 bases that match TRBD2. CDR1 is MNHEY, CDR2 SVGAGI, per germline. With V trimmed by 2 bases and J by 4 bases, 2 bases remained unmatched. The CDR3 consists of 15 residues. CDR3 nucleotides: TGTGCCAGCAGTTACGCGGGAGGGAGCACCGGGGAGCTGTTTTTT. Its protein product is CASSYAGGSTGELFF.

This rearrangement joins TRBV5-1 to TRBJ2-3; D may be TRBD2 (5 bases). V shed 4 bases and J shed 2 bases, with 8 bases lying between them. In germline, CDR1 is SGHRS, CDR2 YFSETQ. The CDR3 is made up of 13 amino acids. CDR3 in amino acids: CASSAGNTDTQYF. The CDR3 nucleotides read TGCGCCAGCAGCGCCGGGAACACAGATACGCAGTATTTT.

The chain recombines TRBV10-1 with TRBJ2-3; possible D gene TRBD1, 7 bases. The CDR3 runs to 16 residues. Germline CDR1 reads WNHNN; CDR2 reads SYGVQD (reference sequence). The V end lost 1 base, the J end lost 4 bases, and 15 bases lay between the germline ends. The chain's CDR3 is CASSEFGDREADTQYF. The CDR3 region has the DNA TGCGCCAGCAGTGAGTTTGGTGACAGGGAGGCAGATACGCAGTATTTT.

This sequence joins TRBV2 and TRBJ2-1; tentatively, D is TRBD2 (6 bases). Germline lookup yields CDR1 SNHLY and CDR2 FYNNEI. This CDR3 has 15 amino acids. In nucleotides, the CDR3 is TGTGCGGCCCCCCCCGGACTATCCTCCTACAATGAGCAGTTCTTC. This translates into CAAPPGLSSYNEQFF.

This clonotype was found a few times. J is TRBJ1-2 and V is TRBV12-3 or TRBV12-4, with 8 bases that match TRBD1. Trimming cost V 2 bases and J 4 bases; bases outside gene matches: 3. This CDR3 contains 14 residues. The CDR3 nucleotides read TGTGCCAGCAGTTTAAGGACAGGGCTCTATGGCTACACCTTC. Amino acid sequence: CASSLRTGLYGYTF.

The chain employs TRBV18 and TRBJ2-5; 9 nucleotides agree with TRBD1. In germline, CDR1 is KGHSH, CDR2 LQKENI. The CDR3 runs to 14 residues. V gave up 4 bases and J gave up 2 bases; unmatched junction bases: 2. CDR3 DNA: TGTGCCAGCTCACGGACAGGGGAACAAGAGACCCAGTACTTC. Translating gives CASSRTGEQETQYF.

This chain links TRBV2 with TRBJ2-7, with D unclear. CDR3 length: 12 residues. The ends were cut back, 7 bases at V and 9 bases at J, with 16 bases in the middle. Germline V gives CDR1 SNHLY, CDR2 FYNNEI. CDR3 bases: TGTGCCAGCAAAGCAGCTGAGGCCTCGCAGTACTTC. It codes for CASKAAEASQYF.

This clonotype was seen many times. J is TRBJ2-5 and V is TRBV11-2; 11 bases are shared with TRBD2. J gave up 4 bases and V 1 base, and 5 bases lay outside the gene matches. Germline loops: CDR1 SGHAT, CDR2 FQNNGV. CDR3 length equals 16 residues. The CDR3 DNA reads as TGTGCCAGCAGCTTAGTACTAGCGGGAGTCGGAGAGACCCAGTACTTC. Protein sequence: CASSLVLAGVGETQYF. The full variable domain, in which reference TRBV11-2 and TRBJ2-5 provide the parts outside the CDR3, is EAGVAQSPRYKIIEKRQSVAFWCNPISGHATLYWYQQILGQGPKLLIQFQNNGVVDDSQLPKDRFSAERLKGVDSTLKIQPAKLEDSAVYLCASSLVLAGVGETQYFGPGTRLLVL.

This clonotype occurred a few times. The CDR3 bases are TGTGCCAGCAGTGGTGGGATAGCCGGCACAGATACGCAGTATTTT. This encodes CASSGGIAGTDTQYF. The V call is TRBV2, the J call TRBJ2-3; D gene unclear. V shed 4 bases and J shed 1 base, with 12 bases lying between them. Germline assignment: CDR1 SNHLY and CDR2 FYNNEI. The CDR3 consists of 15 residues.

The chain recombines TRBV3-1 with TRBJ2-2; D gene uncertain. This CDR3 spans 14 amino acids. Germline loops: CDR1 LGHDT, CDR2 YNNKEL (reference sequence). V was cut by 0 bases and J by 4 bases, with 6 bases left in between. The CDR3 DNA reads TGTGCCAGCAGCCAAGAACTGACCACCGGGGAGCTGTTTTTT. Translated: CASSQELTTGELFF.

This clonotype was counted between two and nine times. CDR3 bases: TGTGCCAGCAGTTTAGAGGAGACTCTTGAGACCCAGTACTTC. It specifies CASSLEETLETQYF. V and J are TRBV28 and TRBJ2-5, with D unclear. Germline V gene sequence: CDR1 MDHEN, CDR2 SYDVKM. This CDR3 comprises 14 residues. V lost 2 bases and J 5 bases, leaving 12 bases between the germline ends.

This clonotype has ten or more counts. The gene calls are TRBV20-1 and TRBJ1-2; 8 bases match TRBD1. The CDR3 loop spans 11 amino acids. In germline, CDR1 is DFQATT, CDR2 SNEGSKA (reference sequence). V lost 1 base and J lost 9; bases outside the gene matches: 1. The CDR3 coding sequence is TGCAGTGCTAGAGGACAGGGGAGCTACACCTTC. It yields the protein CSARGQGSYTF.

This clonotype occurred a few times. This sequence joins TRBV25-1 and TRBJ1-2; no clear D. Deletions cut 1 base from V and 8 bases from J, with 5 bases between. Germline loops: CDR1 MGHDK, CDR2 SYGVNS. This CDR3 contains 11 residues. CDR3 sequence (DNA): TGTGCCAGCAGTGAATGGAACGGCTACACCTTC. This gives the protein CASSEWNGYTF.

V gene TRBV20-1 combines with J gene TRBJ2-7, with D tentatively TRBD2 (5 bases). The V and J ends lost 4 bases and 2 bases respectively, with 9 bases between them. The CDR3 runs 12 residues. CDR1 is DFQATT and CDR2 is SNEGSKA in the germline V gene (reference sequence). The CDR3 loop reads CSATPGTYEQYF. Written as DNA, the CDR3 is TGCAGTGCTACCCCGGGGACCTACGAGCAGTACTTC.

This clonotype came up many times. The chain uses TRBV7-2 and TRBJ2-7; no clear D gene. The length of the CDR3 is 11 residues. V was cut by 4 bases and J by 6 bases, with 7 bases left in between. The germline V gene encodes CDR1 SGHTA and CDR2 FQGNSA. The CDR3 loop reads CASSSDREQYF. CDR3 bases: TGTGCCAGCAGCTCGGACCGCGAGCAGTACTTC.

This sequence joins TRBV15 and TRBJ2-7; the D is unclear. Between the trimmed V and J ends, which lost 5 bases and 2 bases, there was a span of 13 bases. Germline lookup yields CDR1 LNHNV and CDR2 YYDKDF (reference sequence). This CDR3 comprises 14 residues. CDR3 nucleotide sequence: TGTGCCACCAGCGGCCTTGCGGTCGCCTACGAGCAGTACTTC. Encoded protein: CATSGLAVAYEQYF.

V and J are TRBV20-1 and TRBJ2-7, with D possibly TRBD2 on 5 matching bases. Germline V gives CDR1 DFQATT, CDR2 SNEGSKA (reference sequence). V lost 2 bases to trimming and J lost 7 bases, with 12 bases between them. The CDR3 loop spans 12 amino acids. The CDR3 loop is CSARPTTGEQYF. The CDR3 DNA follows: TGCAGTGCTAGACCCACTACGGGGGAGCAGTACTTC.